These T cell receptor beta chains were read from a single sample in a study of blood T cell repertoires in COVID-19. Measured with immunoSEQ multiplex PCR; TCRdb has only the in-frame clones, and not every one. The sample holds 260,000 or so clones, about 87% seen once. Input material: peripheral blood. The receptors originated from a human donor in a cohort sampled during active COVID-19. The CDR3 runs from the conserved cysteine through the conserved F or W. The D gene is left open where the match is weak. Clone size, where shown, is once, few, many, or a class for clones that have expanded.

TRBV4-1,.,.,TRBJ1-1,TGCGCCAGCAGTAGAGGGACTGAAGCTTTCTTT,CASSRGTEAFF
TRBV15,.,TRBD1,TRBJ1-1,TGTGCCACCAGCATACGACAGGGGTTCGCTGAAGCTTTCTTT,CATSIRQGFAEAFF
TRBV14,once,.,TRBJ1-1,TGTGCCAGCAGCCAAGACCCCCCCGGGAACACTGAAGCTTTCTTT,CASSQDPPGNTEAFF
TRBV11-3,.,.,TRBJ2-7,TGTGCCAGCAGCTTATACGGACAGCGCTACGAGCAGTACTTC,CASSLYGQRYEQYF
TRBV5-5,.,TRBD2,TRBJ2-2,TGTGCCAGCAGCTTGGCCGGGGGACTAGTTAACACCGGGGAGCTGTTTTTT,CASSLAGGLVNTGELFF
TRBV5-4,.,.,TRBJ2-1,TGTGCCAGCAGCTTAGTCAGCAATGAGCAGTTCTTC,CASSLVSNEQFF
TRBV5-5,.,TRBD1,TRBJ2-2,TGTGCCAGCAGCTTAACGGGACAGGGAAGTCTCAGGGAGCTGTTTTTT,CASSLTGQGSLRELFF
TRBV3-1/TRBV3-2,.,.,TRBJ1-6,TGTGCCAGCAGCCCTAGAGGTGATAATTCACCCCTCCACTTT,CASSPRGDNSPLHF
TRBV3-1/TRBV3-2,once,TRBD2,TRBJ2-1,TGTGCCAGCAGATTAAGCGGGAGGGCTAGCAATGAGCAGTTCTTC,CASRLSGRASNEQFF
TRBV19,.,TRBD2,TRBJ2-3,TGTGCCAGAGAGGAGACTAGCGGGGGATATAGCACAGATACGCAGTATTTT,CAREETSGGYSTDTQYF
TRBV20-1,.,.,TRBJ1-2,TGCAGTGCTAGTTTACAGGAGAGAATCGGCTACACCTTC,CSASLQERIGYTF
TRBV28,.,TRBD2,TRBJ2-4,TGTGCCAGCAGTTCCGGACTAGCGGGGACAAACATTCAGTACTTC,CASSSGLAGTNIQYF
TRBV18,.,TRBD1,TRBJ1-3,TGTGCCAGCTCACCACTCGACAGGGGTACTGGAAACACCATATATTTT,CASSPLDRGTGNTIYF
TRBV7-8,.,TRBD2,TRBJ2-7,TGTGCCAGCAGCGGGGGACTAGCGGATATCTACGAGCAGTACTTC,CASSGGLADIYEQYF
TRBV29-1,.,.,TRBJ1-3,TGCAGCGTTGCCGGGGGAGGAAACACCATATATTTT,CSVAGGGNTIYF
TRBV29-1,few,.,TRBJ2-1,TGCAGCGTTGTTTCTAGCGTCACGACAAATGAGCAGTTCTTC,CSVVSSVTTNEQFF
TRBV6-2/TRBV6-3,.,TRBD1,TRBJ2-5,TGTGCCAGCAGTACTCCGGGACAGAGTCCCCAAGAGACCCAGTACTTC,CASSTPGQSPQETQYF
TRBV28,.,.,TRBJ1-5,TGTGCCAGCAGTACAAAAGCGGGGGGGCGCAATCAGCCCCAGCATTTT,CASSTKAGGRNQPQHF
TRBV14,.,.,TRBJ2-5,TGTGCCAGCAGCCAAGACCTCTCCCAGGAGACCCAGTACTTC,CASSQDLSQETQYF
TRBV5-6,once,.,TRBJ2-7,TGTGCCAGCAGGGAGAATGGGCAGGGAAACTACGAGCAGTACTTC,CASRENGQGNYEQYF
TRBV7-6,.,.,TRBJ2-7,TGTGCCAGCAGCTTAGGGGACACTAGCTCCTACGAGCAGTACTTC,CASSLGDTSSYEQYF
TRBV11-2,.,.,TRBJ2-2,TGTGCCAGCAGCCCTAACCTAGGGACTCATACCGGGGAGCTGTTTTTT,CASSPNLGTHTGELFF
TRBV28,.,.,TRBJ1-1,TGTGCCAGCAGGACAGACACTGAAGCTTTCTTT,CASRTDTEAFF
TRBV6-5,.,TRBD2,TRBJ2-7,TGTGCCAGCAGCTATATGCTAGCGGGGGCCAACGAGCAGTACTTC,CASSYMLAGANEQYF
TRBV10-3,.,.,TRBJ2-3,TGTGCCATCAATTCCGGGGATAGCACAGATACGCAGTATTTT,CAINSGDSTDTQYF
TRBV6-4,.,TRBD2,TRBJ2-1,TGTGCCAGCAGTGACTCTGGACTAGCGGGAGTTGTTGAGCAGTTCTTC,CASSDSGLAGVVEQFF
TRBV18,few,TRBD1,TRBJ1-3,TGTGCCAGCTCATTTGGACAGGGCCTCTCTGGAAACACCATATATTTT,CASSFGQGLSGNTIYF
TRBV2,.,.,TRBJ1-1,TGTGCCAGCAGTGAAGCGCTTCAGAAGGTGAGGGCAGGAAGTGAAGCTTTCTTT,CASSEALQKVRAGSEAFF
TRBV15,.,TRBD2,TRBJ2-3,TGTGCCACCAGCAGAGATCTGCGGGGGGGCGCAGATACGCAGTATTTT,CATSRDLRGGADTQYF
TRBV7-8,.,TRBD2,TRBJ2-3,TGTGCCAGCAGCCCTAGGGGGCTAGCGGGGGGGCCAAGAGCAGATACGCAGTATTTT,CASSPRGLAGGPRADTQYF
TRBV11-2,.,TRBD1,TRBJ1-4,TGTGCCAGCAGCTTTACACAGGGGGTTGAAAAACTGTTTTTT,CASSFTQGVEKLFF
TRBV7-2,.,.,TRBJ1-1,TGTGCCAGCAGCTCCGGGACACTACCCGAAGCTTTCTTT,CASSSGTLPEAFF
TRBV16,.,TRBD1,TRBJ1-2,TGTGCCAGCAGCCTCACAGGGGGCGCGGATGGCTACACCTTC,CASSLTGGADGYTF
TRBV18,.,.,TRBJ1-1,TGTGCCAGCTCACCACTAGTGAAGGCAGGGCGAGTCGCTGAAGCTTTCTTT,CASSPLVKAGRVAEAFF
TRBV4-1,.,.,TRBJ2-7,TGCGCCAGCAGCCAAGTTCTGCACAGGCTATCCTACGAGCAGTACTTC,CASSQVLHRLSYEQYF
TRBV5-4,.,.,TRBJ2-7,TGTGCCAGCAGCCGGACAGCAACCTACGAGCAGTACTTC,CASSRTATYEQYF
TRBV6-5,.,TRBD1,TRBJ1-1,TGTGCCAGCAGTTACTCCGGGACAGGGGGGACTGTGGCTTTCTTT,CASSYSGTGGTVAFF